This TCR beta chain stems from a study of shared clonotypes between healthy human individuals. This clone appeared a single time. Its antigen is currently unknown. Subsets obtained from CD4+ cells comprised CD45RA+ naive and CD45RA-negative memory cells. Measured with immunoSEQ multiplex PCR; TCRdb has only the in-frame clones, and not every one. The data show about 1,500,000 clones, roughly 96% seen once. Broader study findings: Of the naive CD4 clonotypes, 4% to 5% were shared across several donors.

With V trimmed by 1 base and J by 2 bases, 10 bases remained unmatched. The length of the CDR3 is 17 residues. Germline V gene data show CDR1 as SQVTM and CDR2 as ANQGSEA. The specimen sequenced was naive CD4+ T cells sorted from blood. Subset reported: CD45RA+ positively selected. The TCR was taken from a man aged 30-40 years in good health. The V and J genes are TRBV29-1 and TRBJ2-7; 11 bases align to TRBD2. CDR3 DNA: TGCAGCGTTGAAGGCCTAGCGGGAGGTCCCCCTCCCTACGAGCAGTACTTC. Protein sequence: CSVEGLAGGPPPYEQYF.